Listed below are T cell receptor beta chains from one sample, sequenced in a study of OX40 agonist ivuxolimab in advanced cancers. Sequenced by immunoSEQ multiplex PCR; TCRdb stores in-frame clones only, minus some. Altogether some 99,000 clones are present, around 85% being singletons, with the ten largest covering roughly 0.5%. This specimen consisted of CD4+ or CD8+ T cells sorted from blood, obtained in a trial of the OX40 agonist ivuxolimab. The receptor set was obtained from an adult with an advanced solid tumor such as melanoma, head and neck, liver or kidney cancer. CDR3s include the opening cysteine and the closing phenylalanine or tryptophan. A D gene is named only where the DNA matches it firmly. Clone size, where shown, is once, few, many, or a class for clones that have expanded.

j_gene: TRBJ1-3; v_gene: TRBV5-4; d_gene: NA; abundance: NA; CDR3nt: TGTGCCGCGGTAGGGCTTGGAAACACCATATATTTT; CDR3aa: CAAVGLGNTIYF
j_gene: TRBJ1-3; v_gene: TRBV7-9; d_gene: NA; abundance: NA; CDR3nt: TGTGCCAGCAGCCAATCTTCCGGGCCTGTTAACACCATATATTTT; CDR3aa: CASSQSSGPVNTIYF
j_gene: TRBJ2-7; v_gene: TRBV2; d_gene: NA; abundance: NA; CDR3nt: TGTGCCAGCAGTGAAGAGGGGGGCTACTGGAGCGAGCAGTACTTC; CDR3aa: CASSEEGGYWSEQYF
j_gene: TRBJ2-4; v_gene: TRBV6-1; d_gene: NA; abundance: once; CDR3nt: TGTGCCAGCAGTGAGGTGCAGGCTCCCTTAGCCAAAAACATTCAGTACTTC; CDR3aa: CASSEVQAPLAKNIQYF
j_gene: TRBJ2-1; v_gene: TRBV7-9; d_gene: NA; abundance: NA; CDR3nt: TGTGCCAGCAGAAGGGACTTACTCTACAATGAGCAGTTCTTC; CDR3aa: CASRRDLLYNEQFF
j_gene: TRBJ2-7; v_gene: TRBV6-1; d_gene: NA; abundance: NA; CDR3nt: TGTGCCAGCAGTGAAAAGCGGCCGGGCCCATACGAGCAGTACTTC; CDR3aa: CASSEKRPGPYEQYF
j_gene: TRBJ2-6; v_gene: TRBV7-9; d_gene: NA; abundance: NA; CDR3nt: TGTGCCAGAGGCCTCGCTGGGGCCAACGTCCTGACTTTC; CDR3aa: CARGLAGANVLTF
j_gene: TRBJ2-2; v_gene: TRBV2; d_gene: NA; abundance: NA; CDR3nt: TGTGCCAGCAGTCTCCTAAGAGACACCGGGGAGCTGTTTTTT; CDR3aa: CASSLLRDTGELFF
j_gene: TRBJ2-6; v_gene: TRBV27; d_gene: NA; abundance: NA; CDR3nt: TGTGCCAGCAGTTGGGGGAACTCTGGGGCCAACGTCCTGACTTTC; CDR3aa: CASSWGNSGANVLTF
j_gene: TRBJ1-2; v_gene: TRBV2; d_gene: NA; abundance: few; CDR3nt: TGTGCCAGCAGGCTTTATGGCTACACCTTC; CDR3aa: CASRLYGYTF
j_gene: TRBJ1-1; v_gene: TRBV7-8; d_gene: TRBD1; abundance: NA; CDR3nt: TGTGCCAGCAGCCTCGGGACAGGGAGGAACACTGAAGCTTTCTTT; CDR3aa: CASSLGTGRNTEAFF
j_gene: TRBJ2-3; v_gene: TRBV2; d_gene: TRBD1; abundance: NA; CDR3nt: TGTGCCAGTTCTGCACAGGGGGATACGCAGTATTTT; CDR3aa: CASSAQGDTQYF
j_gene: TRBJ2-5; v_gene: TRBV11-3; d_gene: TRBD1; abundance: NA; CDR3nt: TGTGCCAGCAGCGAGACTCCGGGACAGGGTGAAGAGACCCAGTACTTC; CDR3aa: CASSETPGQGEETQYF
j_gene: TRBJ1-5; v_gene: TRBV2; d_gene: NA; abundance: NA; CDR3nt: TGTGCCAGCAGCAGGGAGCTTAGCAATCAGCCCCAGCATTTT; CDR3aa: CASSRELSNQPQHF
j_gene: TRBJ2-7; v_gene: TRBV5-1; d_gene: NA; abundance: NA; CDR3nt: TGCGCCAGCAGCCAAACGGGGGACGAGCAGTACTTC; CDR3aa: CASSQTGDEQYF
j_gene: TRBJ1-2; v_gene: TRBV11-2; d_gene: NA; abundance: NA; CDR3nt: TGTGCCAGCAGTCCCATTTTCCTGGGCGGCTACACCTTC; CDR3aa: CASSPIFLGGYTF
j_gene: TRBJ1-1; v_gene: TRBV25-1; d_gene: NA; abundance: NA; CDR3nt: TGTGCCAGCACTAGGGAGGGGGGCTTTGAAGCTTTCTTT; CDR3aa: CASTREGGFEAFF
j_gene: TRBJ2-3; v_gene: TRBV25-1; d_gene: TRBD1; abundance: NA; CDR3nt: TGTGCCAGCAGTGAGACAGGGTCGGATACGCAGTATTTT; CDR3aa: CASSETGSDTQYF
j_gene: TRBJ2-5; v_gene: TRBV7-6; d_gene: NA; abundance: NA; CDR3nt: TGTGCCAGCAGCTTAGTATATAGGGACCCACAGTACTTC; CDR3aa: CASSLVYRDPQYF
j_gene: TRBJ1-1; v_gene: TRBV18; d_gene: NA; abundance: NA; CDR3nt: TGTGCCAGCTCACCGGGGGGGGCGCGGACTGAAGCTTTCTTT; CDR3aa: CASSPGGARTEAFF
j_gene: TRBJ2-7; v_gene: TRBV6-6; d_gene: NA; abundance: NA; CDR3nt: TGTGCCAGCCGAGGGGGGGGGCTGCTTGAGCAGTACTTC; CDR3aa: CASRGGGLLEQYF
j_gene: TRBJ2-5; v_gene: TRBV11-2; d_gene: NA; abundance: NA; CDR3nt: TGTGCCAGCGTGGTCGGGGGAGGCCAAGAGACCCAGTACTTC; CDR3aa: CASVVGGGQETQYF
j_gene: TRBJ1-5; v_gene: TRBV7-2; d_gene: NA; abundance: few; CDR3nt: TGTGCCAGCAGCTCCAGCGCTGGTCAGCCCCAGCATTTT; CDR3aa: CASSSSAGQPQHF
j_gene: TRBJ2-2; v_gene: TRBV6-4; d_gene: NA; abundance: NA; CDR3nt: TGTGCCAGCAGCGTAACAGGGACCGGGGAGCTGTTTTTT; CDR3aa: CASSVTGTGELFF
j_gene: TRBJ1-1; v_gene: TRBV5-1; d_gene: NA; abundance: NA; CDR3nt: TGCGCCAGCAGCTTGCAGGCAGGGCGCACTGAAGCTTTCTTT; CDR3aa: CASSLQAGRTEAFF
j_gene: TRBJ1-1; v_gene: TRBV11-2; d_gene: NA; abundance: many; CDR3nt: TGTGCCAGCAGCGTCGGCCCTGAAGCTTTCTTT; CDR3aa: CASSVGPEAFF
j_gene: TRBJ2-7; v_gene: TRBV11-2; d_gene: NA; abundance: NA; CDR3nt: TGTGCCAGCAGCTTACAGGGATACGAGCAGTACTTC; CDR3aa: CASSLQGYEQYF
j_gene: TRBJ1-3; v_gene: TRBV7-2; d_gene: NA; abundance: NA; CDR3nt: TGTGCCAGCAGCTTGAGGGTTTCCTCTGGAAACACCATATATTTT; CDR3aa: CASSLRVSSGNTIYF
j_gene: TRBJ1-5; v_gene: TRBV6-6; d_gene: NA; abundance: NA; CDR3nt: TGTGCCAGCGCAGAGGCTCAGCCCCAGCATTTT; CDR3aa: CASAEAQPQHF
j_gene: TRBJ1-5; v_gene: TRBV4-1; d_gene: NA; abundance: NA; CDR3nt: TGCGCCAGCAGCCACCCCCTTGTTGGGGGCATCAATCAGCCCCAGCATTTT; CDR3aa: CASSHPLVGGINQPQHF
j_gene: TRBJ1-5; v_gene: TRBV19; d_gene: NA; abundance: NA; CDR3nt: TGTGCCAGTAGTATACTACGGGACTCTAATTTCAATCAGCCCCAGCATTTT; CDR3aa: CASSILRDSNFNQPQHF
j_gene: TRBJ2-3; v_gene: TRBV19; d_gene: NA; abundance: few; CDR3nt: TGTGCCAGTAGTGCCCGGGGGGATACGCAGTATTTT; CDR3aa: CASSARGDTQYF
j_gene: TRBJ2-1; v_gene: TRBV11-2; d_gene: NA; abundance: NA; CDR3nt: TGTGCCAGCAGCTTAGTAGGTAGTTACCACAATGAGCAGTTCTTC; CDR3aa: CASSLVGSYHNEQFF
j_gene: TRBJ2-7; v_gene: TRBV6-1; d_gene: NA; abundance: NA; CDR3nt: TGTGCCAGCAGTGTCACCGGGGACTACGAGCAGTACTTC; CDR3aa: CASSVTGDYEQYF
j_gene: TRBJ2-3; v_gene: TRBV6-6; d_gene: TRBD2; abundance: NA; CDR3nt: TGTGCCAGCAGTTACCTAGCGGGGGATCGCACAGATACGCAGTATTTT; CDR3aa: CASSYLAGDRTDTQYF
j_gene: TRBJ1-3; v_gene: TRBV6-5; d_gene: TRBD1; abundance: NA; CDR3nt: TGTGCCAGCAGTAGACAGGGGGCGTATGGAAACACCATATATTTT; CDR3aa: CASSRQGAYGNTIYF
j_gene: TRBJ1-5; v_gene: TRBV4-1; d_gene: NA; abundance: NA; CDR3nt: TGCGCCAGCAGCCCATTATGGCAGGGCAGCTTTAGCAATCAGCCCCAGCATTTT; CDR3aa: CASSPLWQGSFSNQPQHF
j_gene: TRBJ2-3; v_gene: TRBV11-3; d_gene: NA; abundance: NA; CDR3nt: TGTGCCAGCAGCCACTCGATAACTACGGACAGTCAAGATACGCAGTATTTT; CDR3aa: CASSHSITTDSQDTQYF
j_gene: TRBJ1-1; v_gene: TRBV7-6; d_gene: NA; abundance: NA; CDR3nt: TGTGCCAGCAGCTTTCTCGGGACATCGGACACTGAAGCTTTCTTT; CDR3aa: CASSFLGTSDTEAFF
j_gene: TRBJ1-2; v_gene: TRBV6-5; d_gene: NA; abundance: NA; CDR3nt: TGTGCCAGCAGTTACACCCAGCTGGGGAGCTATGGCTACACCTTC; CDR3aa: CASSYTQLGSYGYTF
j_gene: TRBJ1-5; v_gene: TRBV18; d_gene: TRBD1; abundance: NA; CDR3nt: TGTGCCAGCTCGAACCCCGGGACAGGCGATAGCAATCAGCCCCAGCATTTT; CDR3aa: CASSNPGTGDSNQPQHF